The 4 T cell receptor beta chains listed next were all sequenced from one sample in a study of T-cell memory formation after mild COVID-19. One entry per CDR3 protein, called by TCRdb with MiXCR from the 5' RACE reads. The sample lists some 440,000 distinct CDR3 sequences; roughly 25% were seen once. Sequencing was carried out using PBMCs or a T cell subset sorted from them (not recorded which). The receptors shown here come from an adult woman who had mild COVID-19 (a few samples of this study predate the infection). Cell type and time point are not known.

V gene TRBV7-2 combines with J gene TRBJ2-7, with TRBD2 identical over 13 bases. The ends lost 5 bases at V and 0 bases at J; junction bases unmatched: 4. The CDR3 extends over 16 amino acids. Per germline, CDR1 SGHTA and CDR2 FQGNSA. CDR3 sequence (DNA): TGTGCCAGCAGCACGGGACTAGCGGGGTCCTCCTACGAGCAGTACTTC. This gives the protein CASSTGLAGSSYEQYF.

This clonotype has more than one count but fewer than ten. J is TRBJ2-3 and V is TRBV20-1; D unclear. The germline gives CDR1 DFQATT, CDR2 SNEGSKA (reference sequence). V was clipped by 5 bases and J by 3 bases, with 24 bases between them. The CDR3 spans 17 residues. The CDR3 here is CSAPYPPWQAGTDTQYF. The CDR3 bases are TGCAGTGCTCCATATCCCCCGTGGCAGGCCGGAACAGATACGCAGTATTTT.

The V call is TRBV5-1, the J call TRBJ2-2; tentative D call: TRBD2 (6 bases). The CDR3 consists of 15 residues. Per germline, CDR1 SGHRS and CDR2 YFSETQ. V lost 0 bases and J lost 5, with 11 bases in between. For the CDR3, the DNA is TGCGCCAGCAGCTTGGGTAGCGGTACAACCGGGGAGCTGTTTTTT. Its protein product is CASSLGSGTTGELFF.

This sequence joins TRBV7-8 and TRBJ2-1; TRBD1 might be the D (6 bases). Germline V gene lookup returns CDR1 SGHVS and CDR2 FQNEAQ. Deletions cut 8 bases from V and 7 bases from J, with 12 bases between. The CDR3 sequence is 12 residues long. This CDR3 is CASCARGNEQFF. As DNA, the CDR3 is TGTGCCAGCTGCGCCAGGGGAAATGAGCAGTTCTTC. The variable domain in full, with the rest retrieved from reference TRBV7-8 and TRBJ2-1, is GAGVSQSPRYKVAKRGQDVALRCDPISGHVSLFWYQQALGQGPEFLTYFQNEAQLDKSGLPSDRFFAERPEGSVSTLKIQRTQQEDSAVYLCASCARGNEQFFGPGTRLTVL.